These 5 T cell receptor beta chains were all obtained from the same sample, sequenced in a study of blood T cell repertoires in COVID-19. The data were produced by immunoSEQ multiplex PCR, yet TCRdb's version contains in-frame clones alone and is incomplete. The sample has roughly 250,000 clones, 70% to 85% seen once; the top ten hold 0.85% to 0.9%. Source material: peripheral blood. The receptors originated from a human donor with COVID-19, enrolled during active disease. The donor label of this sample is uncertain.

To note about this clone: Other DNA sequences of this sample code for an identical CDR3. This rearrangement joins TRBV28 to TRBJ1-4; D uncertain. CDR1 is MDHEN and CDR2 is SYDVKM in the germline V gene. Trimming took off 6 bases at V and 2 bases at J, with 4 bases between the two ends. The CDR3 runs to 12 residues. In DNA form, the CDR3 reads TGTGCCAGCAGAGCGACTAATGAAAAACTGTTTTTT. Residues: CASRATNEKLFF.

The chain is built from TRBV5-4 and TRBJ2-3, with TRBD2 identical over 10 bases. Unmatched junction bases numbered 6, after V lost 2 bases and J lost 3 bases. Germline V gene lookup returns CDR1 SGHNT and CDR2 YYREEE (reference sequence). The CDR3 extends over 16 amino acids. CDR3 residues: CASSFRLLAGTDTQYF. In DNA, the CDR3 is TGTGCCAGCAGCTTCCGTCTACTAGCGGGGACAGATACGCAGTATTTT.

The chain recombines TRBV11-1 with TRBJ2-1; no reliable D call. The V end lost 2 bases, the J end lost 8 bases, and 7 bases lay between the germline ends. CDR3 size: 12 residues. Germline CDR1 is SGHAT and CDR2 is FQDESV (reference sequence). For the CDR3, the DNA is TGTGCCAGCAGCTTAACATACGATGAGCAGTTCTTC. Its translation is CASSLTYDEQFF.

V and J are TRBV28 and TRBJ1-4; tentative D call: TRBD1 (6 bases). The CDR3 length is 15 residues. CDR1 MDHEN and CDR2 SYDVKM come from the germline V gene. Trimming took off 6 bases at V and 3 bases at J, with 14 bases between the two ends. The CDR3 loop reads CASRGPGAANEKLFF. CDR3 sequence (DNA): TGTGCCAGCAGGGGGCCAGGGGCAGCTAATGAAAAACTGTTTTTT.

There are a few counts of this clone. This rearrangement joins TRBV6-1 to TRBJ1-3; possibly TRBD1 for D (6 bases). CDR3 length equals 15 residues. Trimming removed 2 bases from V and 0 bases from J, with 8 bases in between. Per germline, CDR1 MNHNS and CDR2 SASEGT. For the CDR3, the DNA is TGTGCCAGCAGTGAAAGGGGGAGCTCTGGAAACACCATATATTTT. Amino acid sequence: CASSERGSSGNTIYF.